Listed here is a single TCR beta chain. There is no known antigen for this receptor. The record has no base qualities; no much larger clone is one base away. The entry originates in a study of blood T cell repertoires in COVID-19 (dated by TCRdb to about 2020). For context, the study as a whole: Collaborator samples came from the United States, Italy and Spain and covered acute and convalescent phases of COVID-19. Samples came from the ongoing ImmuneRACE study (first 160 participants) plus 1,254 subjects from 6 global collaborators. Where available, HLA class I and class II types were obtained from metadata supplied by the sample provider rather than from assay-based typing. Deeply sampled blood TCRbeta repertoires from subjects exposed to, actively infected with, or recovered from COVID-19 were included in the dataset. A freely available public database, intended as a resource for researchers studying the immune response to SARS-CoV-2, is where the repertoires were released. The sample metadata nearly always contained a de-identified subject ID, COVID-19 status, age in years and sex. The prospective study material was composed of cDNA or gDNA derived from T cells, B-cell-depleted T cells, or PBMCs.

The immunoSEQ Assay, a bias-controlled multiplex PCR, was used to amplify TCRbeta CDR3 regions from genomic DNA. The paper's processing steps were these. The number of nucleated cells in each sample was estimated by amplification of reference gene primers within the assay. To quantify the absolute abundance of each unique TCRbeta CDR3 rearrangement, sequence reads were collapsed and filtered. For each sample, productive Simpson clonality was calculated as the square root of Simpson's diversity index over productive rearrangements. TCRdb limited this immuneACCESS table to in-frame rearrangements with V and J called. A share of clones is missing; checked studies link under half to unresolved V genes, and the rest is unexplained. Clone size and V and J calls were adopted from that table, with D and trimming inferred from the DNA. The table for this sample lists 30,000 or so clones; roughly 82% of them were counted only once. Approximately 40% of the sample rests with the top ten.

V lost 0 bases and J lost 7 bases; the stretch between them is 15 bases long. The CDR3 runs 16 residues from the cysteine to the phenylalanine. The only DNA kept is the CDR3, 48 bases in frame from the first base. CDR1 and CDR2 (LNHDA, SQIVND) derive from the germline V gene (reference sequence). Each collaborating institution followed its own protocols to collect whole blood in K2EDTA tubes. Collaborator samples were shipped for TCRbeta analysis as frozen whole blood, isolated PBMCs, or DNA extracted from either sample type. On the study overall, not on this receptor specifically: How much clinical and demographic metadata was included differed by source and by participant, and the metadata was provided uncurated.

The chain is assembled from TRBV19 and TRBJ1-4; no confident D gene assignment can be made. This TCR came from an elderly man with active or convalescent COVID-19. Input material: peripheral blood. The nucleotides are TGTGCCAGTAGTATAGAAGGCCGCTCGGAGGGTGAAAAACTGTTTTTT. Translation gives CASSIEGRSEGEKLFF. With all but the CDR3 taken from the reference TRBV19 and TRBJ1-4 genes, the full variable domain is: DGGITQSPKYLFRKEGQNVTLSCEQNLNHDAMYWYRQDPGQGLRLIYYSQIVNDFQKGDIAEGYSVSREKKESFPLTVTSAQKNPTAFYLCASSIEGRSEGEKLFFGSGTQLSVL.